The clone carrying this T cell receptor (beta chain) was seen repeatedly, ten times or more. No antigen is known for it. These data originate in a study of T cells in Graves' hyperthyroidism and ophthalmopathy. Study results and caveats: Most thyroid clonotypes expanded above 0.001 were also detected in blood.

Amplification yielded TCR beta CDR3 regions, with RNA transcripts as the source. Carried out on the TCR CDR3, a first-round RT-PCR used the HTBI primer set. TCRdb called the multiplex PCR reads again in MiXCR, with one record for every CDR3 protein. The profile covers 500,000 to 650,000 distinct CDR3 sequences, with 20% appearing a single time and approximately 50% taken by the ten largest. Sequencing input: blood. The TCR sequence derives from a man between 35 and 55 years old with Graves' ophthalmopathy.

The CDR3 bases are TGTGCCAGCAGTTTAGACGGATACTACGAGCAGTACTTC. As protein: CASSLDGYYEQYF. V gene TRBV12-3 or TRBV12-4 combines with J gene TRBJ2-7, with D uncertain. The CDR3 is 13 residues long. Trimming cost V 1 base and J 3 bases, with 7 bases left between them.